Shown below are 21 T cell receptor beta chains from a single sample sequenced in a study of T cell responses to AZD1222 COVID-19 vaccine. Clones were sequenced by immunoSEQ multiplex PCR, and TCRdb holds only the in-frame ones, with some missing. The sample lists approximately 110,000 clones, roughly 90% occurring once. The sample was peripheral blood, taken on day 0 of AZD1222 vaccination. All receptors derive from an adult in good health.

This sequence joins TRBV11-2 and TRBJ2-7; the match to TRBD2 covers 9 bases. The junction had 10 bases not matched to a gene; V was cut back by 5 bases and J by 2 bases. CDR3 size: 16 residues. Germline V gene data show CDR1 as SGHAT and CDR2 as FQNNGV. The CDR3 region has the DNA TGTGCCAGCAGCGACAGTGTAGCGGGAGAAGCCTACGAGCAGTACTTC. Translating gives CASSDSVAGEAYEQYF.

This chain uses TRBV5-1 with TRBJ1-1; TRBD1 aligns across 7 bases. The junction had 13 bases not matched to a gene; V was cut back by 3 bases and J by 2 bases. CDR3 length: 17 residues. Germline CDR1 and CDR2: SGHRS and YFSETQ. CDR3 bases: TGCGCCAGCAGCTCACAGGGGTCGGGCTGGGGAAACACTGAAGCTTTCTTT. Translating gives CASSSQGSGWGNTEAFF.

This clone was found a few times. The chain combines TRBV4-1 with TRBJ2-2; D tentatively fits TRBD1 or TRBD2 (6 bases each). V was trimmed by 1 base and J by 2 bases, leaving 17 bases between them. This CDR3 has 18 residues. Germline assignment: CDR1 MGHRA and CDR2 YSYEKL. CDR3: CASSQASRGASNTGELFF. The CDR3 nucleotides read TGCGCCAGCAGCCAAGCCTCAAGGGGGGCTTCTAACACCGGGGAGCTGTTTTTT.

The chain carries TRBV7-2 and TRBJ2-2, with TRBD1 as a possible D gene (6 bases). V was pared by 5 bases and J by 3 bases, with 10 bases between. The CDR3 sequence is 14 residues long. Looked up from germline, CDR1 is SGHTA and CDR2 is FQGNSA. The CDR3 bases are TGTGCCAGCAGCCCGGACAGCTACACCGGGGAGCTGTTTTTT. Encoded protein: CASSPDSYTGELFF.

This rearrangement joins TRBV28 to TRBJ1-5; no firm D call. This CDR3 contains 12 residues. Germline CDR1 is MDHEN and CDR2 is SYDVKM. V gave up 2 bases and J gave up 3 bases, with 2 bases separating them. The CDR3 nucleotides read TGTGCCAGCAGTTTAGCCAATCAGCCCCAGCATTTT. It codes for CASSLANQPQHF.

This clone was found a few times. The rearrangement links TRBV18 to TRBJ1-2; D uncertain. Germline V gives CDR1 KGHSH, CDR2 LQKENI. The ends were cut back, 2 bases at V and 1 base at J, with 14 bases in the middle. The CDR3 has 16 amino acids. The CDR3 here is CASSPSPRLGNYGYTF. The CDR3 DNA reads TGTGCCAGCTCACCATCCCCCCGCTTGGGTAACTATGGCTACACCTTC.

This chain uses TRBV4-3 with TRBJ2-3, with unresolved D. Germline values: CDR1 LGHNA, CDR2 YSLEER. This CDR3 contains 15 residues. The V gene lost 0 bases and the J gene lost 2 bases, with 9 bases spanning the gap. The CDR3: CASSQEPGFTDTQYF. CDR3 DNA sequence: TGCGCCAGCAGCCAAGAACCCGGCTTCACAGATACGCAGTATTTT.

The rearrangement joins TRBV19 to TRBJ2-2; D unclear. Trimming shortened V by 3 bases and J by 4 bases, and 6 bases separated the two germline ends. The CDR3 runs to 13 residues. Germline loops: CDR1 LNHDA, CDR2 SQIVND (reference sequence). The CDR3 spells CASSIRRTGELFF. In nucleotides, the CDR3 is TGTGCCAGTAGTATTAGGCGCACCGGGGAGCTGTTTTTT. The complete variable domain, with remaining parts taken from reference TRBV19 and TRBJ2-2, reads DGGITQSPKYLFRKEGQNVTLSCEQNLNHDAMYWYRQDPGQGLRLIYYSQIVNDFQKGDIAEGYSVSREKKESFPLTVTSAQKNPTAFYLCASSIRRTGELFFGEGSRLTVL.

This chain links TRBV9 with TRBJ2-3, with D unclear. The germline V gene has CDR1 SGDLS and CDR2 YYNGEE. The CDR3 is 14 residues long. The V end was cut by 1 base, the J end by 0 bases, with 6 bases between. CDR3 bases: TGTGCCAGCAGCGTACCCGGGAGCACAGATACGCAGTATTTT. Residues: CASSVPGSTDTQYF.

This rearrangement joins TRBV19 to TRBJ2-1; D is perhaps TRBD1 (5 bases). CDR3 length: 15 residues. From germline, CDR1 is LNHDA and CDR2 SQIVND (reference sequence). Trimming took 1 base from V and 5 from J, leaving 12 bases between them. CDR3 protein: CASSIARGMDNEQFF. CDR3 DNA: TGTGCCAGTAGTATAGCAAGGGGTATGGACAATGAGCAGTTCTTC.

V and J are TRBV6-5 and TRBJ1-1; D possibly corresponds to TRBD1 (5 bases). The CDR3 consists of 13 residues. V was trimmed by 7 bases and J by 0 bases, leaving 9 bases between them. Per the germline V gene, CDR1 is MNHEY and CDR2 is SVGAGI. The CDR3 DNA reads TGTGCCAGCAACAGGATAATGAACACTGAAGCTTTCTTT. This encodes CASNRIMNTEAFF.

V and J are TRBV21-1 and TRBJ1-5; the table gives TRBD1 as D, unverified against the DNA. TRBV21-1 is described as a pseudogene. The CDR3 is 14 amino acids. CDR3: CARETGISNQPQHF. The DNA for the CDR3 is TGTGCCAGGGAGACAGGGATCAGCAATCAGCCCCAGCATTTT.

This chain connects TRBV2 to TRBJ1-1, with TRBD1 matching over 8 bases. The ends lost 6 bases at V and 2 bases at J; junction bases unmatched: 2. The CDR3 contains 13 residues. Germline-derived CDR1 and CDR2 are SNHLY and FYNNEI. The CDR3 sequence: CASSGQGNTEAFF. In DNA form, the CDR3 reads TGTGCCAGCAGCGGACAGGGAAACACTGAAGCTTTCTTT.

The J gene is TRBJ2-1, the V gene TRBV9; D uncertain. V lost 0 bases, J lost 9 bases, and 10 bases lay in between. The CDR3 contains 13 residues. CDR1 is SGDLS, CDR2 YYNGEE, per germline. The CDR3 bases are TGTGCCAGCAGCGTAGGGGGTGGCGGTGAGCAGTTCTTC. Its protein is CASSVGGGGEQFF.

The V gene is TRBV9, the J gene TRBJ2-7; unclear D gene. Deletions cut 0 bases from V and 4 bases from J, with 14 bases between. Germline V CDR1 and CDR2: SGDLS, YYNGEE. The CDR3 loop spans 15 amino acids. CDR3 amino acids: CASSVEAGNLYEQYF. The CDR3 DNA reads TGTGCCAGCAGCGTAGAAGCAGGAAATCTGTACGAGCAGTACTTC.

The count of this clone is one. The V call is TRBV24-1, the J call TRBJ2-1; no clear D. Trimming pared 6 bases from V and 5 bases from J, leaving 13 bases between. Germline CDR1 and CDR2: KGHDR and SFDVKD. The CDR3 has 14 amino acids. Written as DNA, the CDR3 is TGTGCCACCAGTAAAGACCCATCCCACAATGAGCAGTTCTTC. It yields the protein CATSKDPSHNEQFF.

The rearrangement joins TRBV2 to TRBJ2-5; 7 bases are a match to TRBD1. This CDR3 comprises 12 residues. V lost 6 bases, J lost 3 bases, and 1 base stayed unmatched. In germline, CDR1 is SNHLY, CDR2 FYNNEI. DNA for the CDR3: TGTGCCAGCAGAACAGGGGAAGAGACCCAGTACTTC. This codes for CASRTGEETQYF. Variable domain in full (rest from reference TRBV2 and TRBJ2-5): EPEVTQTPSHQVTQMGQEVILRCVPISNHLYFYWYRQILGQKVEFLVSFYNNEISEKSEIFDDQFSVERPDGSNFTLKIRSTKLEDSAMYFCASRTGEETQYFGPGTRLLVL.

The CDR3 here is CASSKRDSNYGYTF. For the CDR3, the DNA is TGTGCCAGCAGCAAACGGGACAGCAACTATGGCTACACCTTC. The V call is TRBV5-6, the J call TRBJ1-2, with TRBD1 matching over 7 bases. V lost 4 bases to trimming and J lost 2 bases; unmatched junction nucleotides: 5. CDR1 and CDR2 (germline): SGHDT, YYEEEE. The CDR3 totals 14 residues.

The chain links TRBV5-1 to TRBJ1-3, with D possibly TRBD1 on 5 matching bases. The CDR3 totals 18 residues. Germline V gene lookup returns CDR1 SGHRS and CDR2 YFSETQ. V was clipped by 0 bases and J by 4 bases, with 20 bases between them. The CDR3 nucleotides are TGCGCCAGCAGCTTGGGATCGGGGGGTTACCTCTCCGGAAACACCATATATTTT. It specifies CASSLGSGGYLSGNTIYF.

The genes are TRBV7-2 and TRBJ1-3; no clear D gene. Trimming shortened V by 3 bases and J by 2 bases, and 11 bases separated the two germline ends. Germline CDR1 SGHTA, CDR2 FQGNSA. CDR3 size: 15 residues. CDR3 protein: CASSFMVTAGNTIYF. DNA of the CDR3: TGTGCCAGCAGCTTCATGGTGACGGCTGGAAACACCATATATTTT.

There are a few counts of this clone. The chain couples TRBV12-3 or TRBV12-4 to TRBJ1-2; D unclear. CDR3 size: 12 residues. V gave up 5 bases and J gave up 4 bases, with 8 bases separating them. In DNA, the CDR3 is TGTGCCAGCAGTCCTGGGGTCTATGGCTACACCTTC. Translated: CASSPGVYGYTF.